The 20 T cell receptor beta chains in this list originate from one sample, sequenced in a study of cytomegalovirus exposure and HLA in healthy donors. Sequencing used immunoSEQ multiplex PCR; TCRdb keeps in-frame clones, though not all of them. The sample has 150,000 or so clones; 75% to 90% are singletons. Sequencing was done on a sample of PBMCs. The receptors stem from a man between 18 and 35 years old in good health and CMV-seropositive.

This clone was seen more than once but under ten times. The chain has TRBV30 and TRBJ1-3; 8 bases are shared with TRBD1. Germline lookup yields CDR1 GTSNPN and CDR2 SVGIG (reference sequence). The trim removed 5 bases at V and 0 bases at J, leaving 3 bases unmatched. This CDR3 region has 14 residues. CDR3 loop: CAWGTGSSGNTIYF. In nucleotides, the CDR3 is TGTGCCTGGGGGACAGGAAGCTCTGGAAACACCATATATTTT.

The chain is built from TRBV5-4 and TRBJ2-5, with D perhaps matching TRBD2 (7 bases). The ends were cut back, 9 bases at V and 2 bases at J, with 17 bases in the middle. The CDR3 sequence is 14 residues long. Germline loops: CDR1 SGHNT, CDR2 YYREEE (reference sequence). The CDR3 coding sequence is TGTGCCATAAGGGGGGGCCTCTCTCAAGAGACCCAGTACTTC. Translated: CAIRGGLSQETQYF. Using reference TRBV5-4 and TRBJ2-5 for the parts outside the CDR3, the full variable domain is ETGVTQSPTHLIKTRGQQVTLRCSSQSGHNTVSWYQQALGQGPQFIFQYYREEENGRGNFPPRFSGLQFPNYSSELNVNALELDDSALYLCAIRGGLSQETQYFGPGTRLLVL.

The chain carries TRBV6-6 and TRBJ2-7, with TRBD1 matching over 7 bases. The CDR3 length is 15 residues. The ends lost 6 bases at V and 3 bases at J; junction bases unmatched: 11. CDR1 MNHNY and CDR2 SVGAGI come from the germline V gene (reference sequence). The CDR3 reads CASRQGEGIIYEQYF. DNA of the CDR3: TGTGCCAGCAGGCAGGGGGAAGGGATAATCTACGAGCAGTACTTC.

In its sample, this clone was seen once. The V and J genes are TRBV11-1 and TRBJ2-2, with a possible D match to TRBD1 (5 bases). The germline V and J ends were trimmed by 3 bases and 6 bases, with 17 bases remaining between them. Looked up from germline, CDR1 is SGHAT and CDR2 is FQDESV (reference sequence). The CDR3 consists of 16 residues. The CDR3 loop reads CASSLAQKGEAGELFF. The CDR3 coding sequence is TGTGCCAGCAGCTTGGCCCAGAAAGGGGAAGCCGGGGAGCTGTTTTTT.

The J gene is TRBJ1-3, the V gene TRBV4-3, with TRBD1 matching 9 bases. With 2 bases clipped from V and 2 bases from J, the junction kept 13 bases outside the gene matches. The CDR3 has 19 amino acids. Germline V lookup: CDR1 LGHNA, CDR2 YSLEER. As DNA, the CDR3 is TGCGCCAGCAGCCAACGAACAGGGGGCGCGGTACTCCCTGGAAACACCATATATTTT. As protein: CASSQRTGGAVLPGNTIYF.

The chain uses TRBV10-2 and TRBJ1-4; 7 nucleotides align to TRBD1. Germline CDR1 reads WSHSY; CDR2 reads SAAADI. The CDR3 consists of 15 residues. Trimming removed 4 bases from V and 7 bases from J; junction bases left unmatched: 9. The chain's CDR3 is CASSGGGTASEKLFF. In nucleotides, the CDR3 is TGCGCCAGCAGTGGGGGCGGGACAGCATCTGAAAAACTGTTTTTT.

The chain employs TRBV4-1 and TRBJ2-5; no clear D. Germline assignment: CDR1 MGHRA and CDR2 YSYEKL. V lost 4 bases to trimming and J lost 3 bases, with 12 bases between them. The length of the CDR3 is 14 residues. The CDR3 sequence: CASSPGGLKETQYF. CDR3 coding DNA: TGCGCCAGCAGCCCTGGTGGGCTGAAAGAGACCCAGTACTTC.

The rearrangement links TRBV9 to TRBJ2-1, with TRBD2 identical over 7 bases. The CDR3 has 16 residues. Germline CDR1 SGDLS, CDR2 YYNGEE. Trimming removed 3 bases from V and 4 bases from J; junction bases left unmatched: 10. CDR3 protein: CASSAGGEVLYNEQFF. In DNA, the CDR3 is TGTGCCAGCAGCGCGGGGGGAGAGGTGTTGTACAATGAGCAGTTCTTC.

This clone was detected only a few times. This chain links TRBV7-3 with TRBJ1-1; tentative D call: TRBD1 (6 bases). Germline-derived CDR1 and CDR2 are SGHTA and FQGTGA. There are 14 residues in the CDR3. Trimming pared 3 bases from V and 1 base from J, leaving 9 bases between. The CDR3 loop is CASSFQGSNTEAFF. DNA for the CDR3: TGTGCCAGCAGCTTTCAGGGGTCGAACACTGAAGCTTTCTTT.

This chain uses TRBV6-6 with TRBJ2-7; 7 bases match TRBD2. The CDR3 covers 14 residues. Unmatched junction bases numbered 9, after V lost 3 bases and J lost 7 bases. Germline-derived CDR1 and CDR2 are MNHNY and SVGAGI (reference sequence). CDR3 nucleotides: TGTGCCAGCAGTTATCCCGGGGGGACTGAAGAGCAGTACTTC. Its protein is CASSYPGGTEEQYF.

J is TRBJ2-3 and V is TRBV11-2, with D uncertain. The CDR3 is 15 residues long. Germline-derived CDR1 and CDR2 are SGHAT and FQNNGV. V lost 1 base to trimming and J lost 2 bases, with 10 bases between them. Here the CDR3 DNA reads TGTGCCAGCAGCTTAGTATCAGGTCACACAGATACGCAGTATTTT. Protein sequence: CASSLVSGHTDTQYF.

This chain uses TRBV10-3 with TRBJ2-1; D is perhaps TRBD1 (9 bases). CDR1 is ENHRY and CDR2 is SYGVKD in the germline V gene. The CDR3 sequence is 14 residues long. V lost 8 bases and J 5 bases, leaving 16 bases between the germline ends. The CDR3 reads CAIAGGQGDNEQFF. The CDR3 region has the DNA TGTGCCATCGCGGGGGGACAGGGTGACAATGAGCAGTTCTTC.

This rearrangement joins TRBV7-9 to TRBJ1-1; possible D gene TRBD1, 6 bases. The CDR3 is 16 amino acids. The germline V and J ends were trimmed by 5 bases and 0 bases, with 16 bases remaining between them. Germline V gives CDR1 SEHNR, CDR2 FQNEAQ (reference sequence). DNA of the CDR3: TGTGCCAGCAGCCTGGGATCCGGGACAATGAACACTGAAGCTTTCTTT. This sequence encodes CASSLGSGTMNTEAFF.

This rearrangement joins TRBV14 to TRBJ2-7, with 7 bases aligning to TRBD1. The CDR3 loop spans 14 amino acids. Germline lookup yields CDR1 SGHDN and CDR2 FVKESK. The V segment lost 4 bases and the J segment 5 bases; nucleotides outside the gene matches: 8. The CDR3: CASSRNHRGNEQYF. In nucleotides, the CDR3 is TGTGCCAGCAGCCGAAACCACAGGGGAAACGAGCAGTACTTC. Full variable domain (outside the CDR3, taken from reference TRBV14 and TRBJ2-7): EAGVTQFPSHSVIEKGQTVTLRCDPISGHDNLYWYRRVMGKEIKFLLHFVKESKQDESGMPNNRFLAERTGGTYSTLKVQPAELEDSGVYFCASSRNHRGNEQYFGPGTRLTVT.

The chain joins TRBV29-1 to TRBJ1-1; the D gene is possibly TRBD1 (6 bases). V was pared by 3 bases and J by 5 bases, with 10 bases between. The germline CDR1 and CDR2 sequences are SQVTM and ANQGSEA. This CDR3 contains 12 residues. CDR3 nucleotides: TGCAGCGTTGAGGGGGGGCTTACTGAAGCTTTCTTT. Translating gives CSVEGGLTEAFF.

The genes are TRBV7-6 and TRBJ1-1, with a weak D call TRBD1 (5 bases). Germline V CDR1 and CDR2: SGHVS, FNYEAQ. CDR3 length: 17 residues. Trimming took 1 base from V and 1 from J, leaving 16 bases between them. The CDR3 sequence is CASSLGEAGRWNTEAFF. In DNA form, the CDR3 reads TGTGCCAGCAGCTTAGGGGAGGCAGGGCGATGGAACACTGAAGCTTTCTTT.

V gene TRBV6-5 combines with J gene TRBJ2-3; 11 nucleotides line up with TRBD2. The trim removed 4 bases at V and 6 bases at J, leaving 9 bases unmatched. This CDR3 has 16 residues. Per the germline V gene, CDR1 is MNHEY and CDR2 is SVGAGI. Written as DNA, the CDR3 is TGTGCCAGCAGTTTGATAGCGGGGGGGCCGAGGGATACGCAGTATTTT. This encodes CASSLIAGGPRDTQYF.

The chain combines TRBV5-6 with TRBJ1-1, with 7 nucleotides matching TRBD1. With V trimmed by 0 bases and J by 4 bases, 6 bases remained unmatched. CDR3 length: 15 amino acids. CDR1 and CDR2 (germline): SGHDT, YYEEEE. CDR3 bases: TGTGCCAGCAGCTTGGCCGACAGGGAGGTCACTGAAGCTTTCTTT. It is translated as CASSLADREVTEAFF.

The rearrangement links TRBV10-2 to TRBJ2-7; D not certain. The CDR3 is 11 amino acids. In germline, CDR1 is WSHSY, CDR2 SAAADI. Deletions cut 3 bases from V and 5 bases from J, with 5 bases between. The DNA for the CDR3 is TGCGCCAGCAGTGATATCCACGAGCAGTACTTC. Translated, it gives CASSDIHEQYF.

The chain uses TRBV30 and TRBJ1-2; 9 bases are a match to TRBD1. V shed 0 bases and J 0 bases; nucleotides not matched to a gene: 2. The CDR3 contains 15 residues. Germline V CDR1 and CDR2: GTSNPN, SVGIG (reference sequence). In nucleotides, the CDR3 is TGTGCCTGGAGTGTAAGGGACAGGGCTAACTATGGCTACACCTTC. Encoded protein: CAWSVRDRANYGYTF.